The present T cell receptor beta chain was sequenced within a study of cytomegalovirus exposure and HLA in healthy donors. Study background: The approximately 110 validation repertoires used a platform that matched the one used for the 550 to 800 first-cohort repertoires, as a later analysis reported. Study results and caveats: It was 150 to 200 TCR beta chains that were listed as cytomegalovirus-associated. The majority of TCR sequences were rare, yet some public TCRs appeared in many donors.

The CDR3 loop spans 12 amino acids. Between the trimmed V and J ends, which lost 4 bases and 4 bases, there was a span of 5 bases. Germline CDR1 is SGHVS and CDR2 is FNYEAQ. The 120-subject validation cohort, separate from the approximately 670-subject first cohort, included the donors. Here immunoSEQ multiplex PCR was the method, and the copy in TCRdb shows in-frame clones only, minus some. The data show roughly 120,000 clones, with approximately 86% seen just once and around 4.5% held by the top ten. The sample holds a few counts of this clone. Its matching antigen is unknown. Material: PBMCs. V is TRBV7-6 and J is TRBJ1-3; D is ambiguous. This receptor was taken from a man between 18 and 29 years old in good health and CMV-seropositive. Here the CDR3 DNA reads TGTGCCAGCAGCTCTCCCGGAAACACCATATATTTT. Residues: CASSSPGNTIYF.